The 20 T cell receptor beta chains given below trace back to one sample, sequenced in a study of spatial heterogeneity in lung cancer. Specified time point: sample taken at primary tumor resection. Whole RNA from tumor, nontumor lung or frozen PBMC was sequenced unsorted. Each CDR3 protein is one row after TCRdb ran MiXCR on the 5' RACE reads. The profile shows tens of thousands of distinct CDR3 sequences, 10% to 15% of them singletons. The sample here was PBMCs, taken at surgery. The receptors come from a male donor with early-stage non-small cell lung cancer.

This clonotype has at least ten counts. This sequence joins TRBV3-1 and TRBJ1-1; D unresolved. With 1 base removed from V and 7 bases from J, the gap between germline ends came to 7 bases. Germline CDR1 reads LGHDT; CDR2 reads YNNKEL (reference sequence). The CDR3 consists of 12 residues. The CDR3 sequence is CASSQGRNEAFF. DNA of the CDR3: TGTGCCAGCAGCCAAGGACGCAATGAAGCTTTCTTT.

This clonotype turned up a few times. The chain employs TRBV7-9 and TRBJ2-1; perhaps TRBD1 as D (6 bases). The CDR3 contains 18 residues. Germline V gene data show CDR1 as SEHNR and CDR2 as FQNEAQ (reference sequence). Trimming stripped 1 base from V and 4 bases from J, with 20 bases between. The CDR3 sequence is CASSLDRATGTQYNEQFF. The CDR3 DNA sequence: TGTGCCAGCAGCTTAGACAGGGCGACAGGTACCCAATACAATGAGCAGTTCTTC.

This clonotype was seen many times. V and J are TRBV7-2 and TRBJ1-4, with 7 bases lining up with TRBD1. The V segment lost 4 bases and the J segment 8 bases; nucleotides outside the gene matches: 7. The CDR3 has 14 amino acids. Germline CDR1 and CDR2: SGHTA and FQGNSA. The CDR3 reads CASSYGQAGEKLFF. CDR3 in DNA: TGTGCCAGCAGCTATGGACAGGCGGGGGAAAAACTGTTTTTT.

This clonotype appeared a few times. This chain joins TRBV28 and TRBJ2-1; a weak D match, TRBD1 (6 bases). CDR1 is MDHEN, CDR2 SYDVKM, per germline. This CDR3 is 14 amino acids long. Trimming took off 6 bases at V and 10 bases at J, with 19 bases between the two ends. CDR3 in DNA: TGTGCCAGCAGCCGACCCCAGGGGCTCGAGGAGCAGTTCTTC. Protein sequence: CASSRPQGLEEQFF.

This clonotype turned up a few times. The DNA of the CDR3 is TGTGCCAGCAGCCCATCCCCACTAGCGGGAGGAACCTACAATGAGCAGTTCTTC. This codes for CASSPSPLAGGTYNEQFF. The chain employs TRBV11-3 and TRBJ2-1, with 12 bases matching TRBD2. CDR1 and CDR2 from the germline V gene are SGHNT and YENEEA. J was trimmed by 2 bases and V by 5 bases; bases with no gene match: 10. The CDR3 has 18 amino acids.

CDR3 amino acids: CSVEAGSGANVLTF. The CDR3 region has the DNA TGCAGCGTTGAAGCAGGTAGTGGGGCCAACGTCCTGACTTTC. The J gene is TRBJ2-6, the V gene TRBV29-1, with no clear D. The CDR3 contains 14 residues. The V end lost 1 base, the J end lost 3 bases, and 7 bases lay between the germline ends. The germline gives CDR1 SQVTM, CDR2 ANQGSEA.

The table lists this clonotype with a few counts. The chain has TRBV7-2 and TRBJ2-5; D remains ambiguous. Trimming removed 5 bases at V and 5 bases at J, with 18 bases between. The CDR3 spans 15 residues. CDR1 and CDR2 from the germline V gene are SGHTA and FQGNSA. The CDR3 loop reads CASSPRVPGRETQYF. CDR3 in DNA: TGTGCCAGCAGCCCCCGGGTCCCTGGCCGGGAGACCCAGTACTTC.

V and J are TRBV11-2 and TRBJ2-1; D assignment may be TRBD1 or TRBD2 (5 bases each). Looked up from germline, CDR1 is SGHAT and CDR2 is FQNNGV. V lost 3 bases and J 2 bases, leaving 5 bases between the germline ends. The CDR3 sequence is 13 residues long. CDR3 in DNA: TGTGCCAGCAGCTTGGGGGCCTACAATGAGCAGTTCTTC. Its protein product is CASSLGAYNEQFF.

The rearrangement uses TRBV3-1 and TRBJ2-7, with 12 nucleotides matching TRBD2. This CDR3 has 15 residues. CDR1 LGHDT and CDR2 YNNKEL come from the germline V gene (reference sequence). The ends lost 1 base at V and 3 bases at J; junction bases unmatched: 1. This CDR3 is CASSQGLAGVYEQYF. The CDR3 bases are TGTGCCAGCAGCCAAGGACTAGCGGGAGTCTACGAGCAGTACTTC.

The gene calls are TRBV2 and TRBJ2-3; possibly TRBD2 for D (5 bases). In germline, CDR1 is SNHLY, CDR2 FYNNEI. V was shortened by 7 bases and J by 4 bases, with 15 bases between the two germline ends. CDR3 size: 14 residues. The chain's CDR3 is CASTQKLGPDTQYF. CDR3 nucleotides: TGTGCCAGCACCCAAAAACTAGGACCAGATACGCAGTATTTT.

This clonotype appeared a few times. The V call is TRBV18, the J call TRBJ1-6, with D possibly matching TRBD1 (5 bases). This CDR3 comprises 15 residues. CDR1 KGHSH and CDR2 LQKENI come from the germline V gene. Trimming pared 3 bases from V and 10 bases from J, leaving 16 bases between. CDR3 sequence: CASSPTKEGESPLHF. The CDR3 coding sequence is TGTGCCAGCTCACCCACTAAGGAAGGGGAATCACCCCTCCACTTT.

This clonotype has ten or more counts. This chain links TRBV29-1 with TRBJ1-2, with D unclear. CDR3 length equals 13 residues. The V end lost 2 bases, the J end lost 4 bases, and 11 bases lay between the germline ends. CDR1 and CDR2 (germline): SQVTM, ANQGSEA. The DNA for the CDR3 is TGCAGCGTTGAAAGGCTTGGGAGCTATGGCTACACCTTC. It translates to CSVERLGSYGYTF.

V gene TRBV29-1 combines with J gene TRBJ2-1; either TRBD1 or TRBD2 may supply D (6 bases each). Per the germline V gene, CDR1 is SQVTM and CDR2 is ANQGSEA. Trimming cost V 4 bases and J 9 bases, with 10 bases left between them. The CDR3 totals 11 residues. CDR3 sequence reads: CSVGGGFEQFF. In DNA form, the CDR3 reads TGCAGCGTTGGAGGGGGGTTTGAGCAGTTCTTC.

This clonotype was found a few times. The chain employs TRBV12-3 or TRBV12-4 and TRBJ2-4; D unresolved. The CDR3 extends over 12 amino acids. Trimming took 4 bases from V and 5 from J, leaving 6 bases between them. The DNA for the CDR3 is TGTGCCAGCAGTTCCCCCGAAAACATTCAGTACTTC. This codes for CASSSPENIQYF.

The table lists this clonotype with a few counts. The chain recombines TRBV2 with TRBJ2-3; perhaps TRBD2 as D (6 bases). Germline V CDR1 and CDR2: SNHLY, FYNNEI. The CDR3 consists of 15 residues. Between the trimmed V and J ends, which lost 2 bases and 2 bases, there was a span of 11 bases. The DNA for the CDR3 is TGTGCCAGCAGTGAACGCGGGACCTACACAGATACGCAGTATTTT. This encodes CASSERGTYTDTQYF.

The chain joins TRBV12-3 or TRBV12-4 to TRBJ1-4; unclear D gene. V gave up 7 bases and J gave up 8 bases, with 11 bases separating them. This CDR3 contains 12 residues. The CDR3 DNA sequence: TGTGCCAGCATCCGAGGGAACGAAAAACTGTTTTTT. Residues: CASIRGNEKLFF.

This clonotype was found a few times. The V gene is TRBV6-1, the J gene TRBJ2-7, with D unclear. CDR1 and CDR2 from the germline V gene are MNHNS and SASEGT. The length of the CDR3 is 14 residues. The V end was cut by 8 bases, the J end by 0 bases, with 14 bases between. The CDR3 is CASSRTESSYEQYF. Here the CDR3 DNA reads TGTGCCAGCTCTCGAACAGAGAGCTCCTACGAGCAGTACTTC.

The chain is built from TRBV4-1 and TRBJ2-1; 7 bases are a match to TRBD2. This CDR3 is built from 15 residues. Trimming at V came to 4 bases and at J to 5 bases, leaving 8 bases not matched to a gene. Germline CDR1 and CDR2: MGHRA and YSYEKL. Written as DNA, the CDR3 is TGCGCCAGCAGCCTTCTCTCCGGGACTAACAATGAGCAGTTCTTC. Protein product: CASSLLSGTNNEQFF.

This clonotype occurred a few times. The rearrangement joins TRBV7-3 to TRBJ2-1; TRBD2 aligns across 10 bases. CDR3 length equals 21 residues. Germline V gene sequence: CDR1 SGHTA, CDR2 FQGTGA. With V trimmed by 0 bases and J by 0 bases, 14 bases remained unmatched. CDR3 sequence (DNA): TGTGCCAGCAGCTTAACCTCGGAGGCTAGCGGGAGCATCCCCTCCTACAATGAGCAGTTCTTC. Translation: CASSLTSEASGSIPSYNEQFF.

This clonotype was observed a few times. The CDR3 protein is CASSLSGEQYF. In nucleotides, the CDR3 is TGTGCCAGCAGTTTAAGTGGCGAGCAGTACTTC. This chain links TRBV12-3 or TRBV12-4 with TRBJ2-7; D is ambiguous. Trimming took 2 bases from V and 6 from J, leaving 5 bases between them. The CDR3 has 11 amino acids.